This is a list of T cell receptor beta chains from one sample in a study of control samples from healthy donors and cancer patients. Sequencing used immunoSEQ multiplex PCR; TCRdb keeps in-frame clones, though not all of them. The repertoire consists of around 150,000 clones, with about 87% occurring once and the leading ten covering about 12%. Specimen: blood. The source is a man in his thirties or forties in good health. The CDR3 runs from the conserved cysteine through the conserved F or W. Clone sizes are given selectively: once, few, many, or a class where the clone is expanded.

clone size | V gene | CDR3 protein
NA | TRBV7-8 | CASRFPGENTIYF
NA | TRBV5-1 | CASSSDSLGNTIYF
NA | TRBV7-8 | CASSLDGSNQPQHF
once | TRBV12-5 | CASGLGYGRFFNYGYTF
NA | TRBV3-1/TRBV3-2 | CASSQGGGATREQFF
NA | TRBV29-1 | CSVGGLQPNTGELFF
once | TRBV5-1 | CASSLGGQVQETQYF
NA | TRBV6-5 | CASTTNSPLHF
once | TRBV15 | CATSRVSGRGAYNEQFF
many | TRBV2 | CASSRSTGEQFF
once | TRBV6-1 | CASSEAGTRNEQYF
once | TRBV12-3/TRBV12-4 | CASSLRPGNTIYF
once | TRBV28 | CASSLDISHYEQYF
NA | TRBV4-2 | CASSQVGLIF
NA | TRBV28 | CASSPGTPNQPQHF
NA | TRBV7-8 | CASSLASGQGNEKLFF
NA | TRBV6-2/TRBV6-3 | CASSYRTAPIYF
NA | TRBV29-1 | CSVRVIGTDTQYF
NA | TRBV28 | CASSLGSLGPDTYEQYF
NA | TRBV7-9 | CASSFTQIPQETQYF
few | TRBV28 | CASNRESPLHF
NA | TRBV28 | CASSLTGVNYGYTF
NA | TRBV28 | CASSLAGSNTDTQYF
NA | TRBV28 | CASSFRARNHEQFF
NA | TRBV6-2/TRBV6-3 | CASSFDPDSYEQYF
NA | TRBV24-1 | CATSDLQGGIETQYF
once | TRBV10-1 | CASSESAPGEGQPQHF
NA | TRBV3-1/TRBV3-2 | CASSPDRGLVYEQYF
NA | TRBV3-1/TRBV3-2 | CASSLAGGQETQYF
NA | TRBV29-1 | CSVFRAGELFF
NA | TRBV6-5 | CASTRTGELFF
NA | TRBV24-1 | CATSDSHREAFF
NA | TRBV9 | CASSARLGVQETQYF
NA | TRBV5-6 | CASSLGSGQFTGELFF
NA | TRBV5-5 | CASSLDPGTRGGTQYF
NA | TRBV7-6 | CASSLRPSGSGELFF
NA | TRBV9 | CASSVAQDSTEAFF
NA | TRBV2 | CASTRQGATGELFF
NA | TRBV5-6 | CASSFGTSGRVYEQFF
NA | TRBV5-1 | CASSLVIAALSYNEQFF
NA | TRBV6-5 | CASRGTDSYNEQFF
many | TRBV28 | CASSLQGGYYGYTF